The TCR beta chain under discussion was sequenced for a study of blood T cell repertoires in COVID-19. Overall study context: COVID-19 samples collected from the United States, Italy and Spain covered acute and convalescent phases.

There are 12 residues in the CDR3. CDR1 is SEHNR and CDR2 is FQNEAQ in the germline V gene (reference sequence). V shed 9 bases and J shed 8 bases, with 11 bases lying between them. Sequencing was performed with immunoSEQ multiplex PCR; in TCRdb, only in-frame clones are kept and a portion is missing. This repertoire shows about 68,000 clones, 80% to 90% found once; its top ten account for 2% to 2.5%. Material for sequencing was peripheral blood. V usage is TRBV7-9 and J usage is TRBJ1-6; D is undetermined. This clonotype was sampled from a human donor in a cohort sampled during active COVID-19. DNA of the CDR3: TGTGCCAGTAGCCTTCCCGATTCACCCCTCCACTTT. Translating gives CASSLPDSPLHF.